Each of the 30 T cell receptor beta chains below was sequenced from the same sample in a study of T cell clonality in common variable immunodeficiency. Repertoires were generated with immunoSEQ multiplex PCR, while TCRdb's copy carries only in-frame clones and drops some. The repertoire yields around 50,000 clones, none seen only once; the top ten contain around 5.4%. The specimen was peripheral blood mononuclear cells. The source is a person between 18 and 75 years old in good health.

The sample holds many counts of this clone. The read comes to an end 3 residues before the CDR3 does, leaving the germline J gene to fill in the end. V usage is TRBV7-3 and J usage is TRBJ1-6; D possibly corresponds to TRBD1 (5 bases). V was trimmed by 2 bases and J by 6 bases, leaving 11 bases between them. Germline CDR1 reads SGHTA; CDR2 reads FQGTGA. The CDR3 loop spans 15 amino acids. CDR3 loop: CASSLGATLNSPLHF. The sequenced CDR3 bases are TGTGCCAGCAGCTTAGGGGCGACACTTAATTCACCC.

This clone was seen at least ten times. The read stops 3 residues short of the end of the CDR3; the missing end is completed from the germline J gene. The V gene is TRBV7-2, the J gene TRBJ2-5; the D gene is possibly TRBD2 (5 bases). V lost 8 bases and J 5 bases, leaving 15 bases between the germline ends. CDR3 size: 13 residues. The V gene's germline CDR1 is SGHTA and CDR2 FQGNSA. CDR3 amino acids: CASARGRWETQYF. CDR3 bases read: TGTGCCAGCGCCCGCGGGCGCTGGGAGACC.

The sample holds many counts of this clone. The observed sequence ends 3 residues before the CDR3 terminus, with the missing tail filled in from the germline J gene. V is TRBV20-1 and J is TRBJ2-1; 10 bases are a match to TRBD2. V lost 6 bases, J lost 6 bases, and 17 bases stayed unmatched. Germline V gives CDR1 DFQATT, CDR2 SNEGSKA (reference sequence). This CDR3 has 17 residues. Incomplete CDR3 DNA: TGCAGTGCCATACTAGCGGGAACCCCAAAACGTTCCAATGAG. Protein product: CSAILAGTPKRSNE. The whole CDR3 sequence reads CSAILAGTPKRSNEQFF.

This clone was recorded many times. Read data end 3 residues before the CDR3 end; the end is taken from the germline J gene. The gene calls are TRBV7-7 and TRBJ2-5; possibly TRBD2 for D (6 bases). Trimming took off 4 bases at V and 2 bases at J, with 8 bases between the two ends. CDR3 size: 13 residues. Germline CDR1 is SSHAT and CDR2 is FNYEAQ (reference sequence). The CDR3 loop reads CASSWGVQETQYF. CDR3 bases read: TGTGCCAGCAGCTGGGGGGTTCAAGAGACC.

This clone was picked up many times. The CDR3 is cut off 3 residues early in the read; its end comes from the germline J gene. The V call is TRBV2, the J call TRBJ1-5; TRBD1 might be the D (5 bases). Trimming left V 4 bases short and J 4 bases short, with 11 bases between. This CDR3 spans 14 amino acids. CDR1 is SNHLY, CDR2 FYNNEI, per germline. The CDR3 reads CASSGGLLNQPQHF. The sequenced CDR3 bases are TGTGCCAGCAGTGGGGGACTGTTAAATCAGCCC.

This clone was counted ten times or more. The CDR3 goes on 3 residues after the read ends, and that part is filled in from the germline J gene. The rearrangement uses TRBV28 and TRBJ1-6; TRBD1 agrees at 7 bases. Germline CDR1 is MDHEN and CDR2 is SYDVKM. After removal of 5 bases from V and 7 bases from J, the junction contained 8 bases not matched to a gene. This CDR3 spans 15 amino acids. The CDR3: CASSDRDRLNSPLHF. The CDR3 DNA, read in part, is TGTGCCAGCAGTGACCGGGACAGATTAAATTCACCC.

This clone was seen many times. The DNA read from the CDR3 is TGTGCCAGTAGTATAGATAGAAACAGGGAGTTCACAGATACG. Translation: CASSIDRNREFTDT. The whole CDR3 is CASSIDRNREFTDTQYF. This sequence joins TRBV19 and TRBJ2-3; D possibly corresponds to TRBD1 (6 bases). The observed sequence ends 3 residues before the CDR3 terminus, with the missing tail filled in from the germline J gene. Germline CDR1 reads LNHDA; CDR2 reads SQIVND (reference sequence). The CDR3 contains 17 residues. V lost 0 bases and J 2 bases, leaving 15 bases between the germline ends.

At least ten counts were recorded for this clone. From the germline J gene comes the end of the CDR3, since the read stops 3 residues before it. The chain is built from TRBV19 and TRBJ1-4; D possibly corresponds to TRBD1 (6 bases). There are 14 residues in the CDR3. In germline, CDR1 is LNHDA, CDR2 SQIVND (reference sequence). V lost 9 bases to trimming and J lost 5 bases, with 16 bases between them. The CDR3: CASREQGTNEKLFF. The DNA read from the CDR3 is TGTGCCAGCCGGGAACAGGGTACGAATGAAAAA. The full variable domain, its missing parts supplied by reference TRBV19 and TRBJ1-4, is DGGITQSPKYLFRKEGQNVTLSCEQNLNHDAMYWYRQDPGQGLRLIYYSQIVNDFQKGDIAEGYSVSREKKESFPLTVTSAQKNPTAFYLCASREQGTNEKLFFGSGTQLSVL.

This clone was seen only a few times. The covered CDR3 bases are TGTGCCAGCAGTGACCCCGCGGACAGGCCAACTGGAAACACC. This codes for CASSDPADRPTGNT. The entire CDR3 reads CASSDPADRPTGNTIYF. The chain employs TRBV6-4 and TRBJ1-3; 7 nucleotides agree with TRBD1. The read ends 3 residues before the CDR3 terminus; that terminus is restored from the germline J gene. The junction had 9 bases not matched to a gene; V was cut back by 2 bases and J by 2 bases. The CDR3 has 17 residues. Germline lookup yields CDR1 MRHNA and CDR2 SNTAGT.

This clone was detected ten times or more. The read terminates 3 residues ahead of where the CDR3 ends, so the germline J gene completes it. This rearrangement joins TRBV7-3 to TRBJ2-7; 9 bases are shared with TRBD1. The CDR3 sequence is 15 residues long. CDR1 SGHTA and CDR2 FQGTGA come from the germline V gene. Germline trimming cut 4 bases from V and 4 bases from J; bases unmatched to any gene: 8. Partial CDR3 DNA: TGTGCCAGCAGCTCGTCGGGGACAGGGAGGTACGAG. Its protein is CASSSSGTGRYE. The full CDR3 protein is CASSSSGTGRYEQYF.

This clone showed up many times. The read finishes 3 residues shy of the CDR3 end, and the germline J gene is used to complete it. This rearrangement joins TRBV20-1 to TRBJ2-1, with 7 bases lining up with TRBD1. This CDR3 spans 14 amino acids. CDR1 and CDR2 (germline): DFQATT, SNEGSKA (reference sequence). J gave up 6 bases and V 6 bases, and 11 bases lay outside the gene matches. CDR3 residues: CSASWDSLANEQFF. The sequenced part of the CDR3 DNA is TGCAGTGCGTCGTGGGACAGCCTTGCCAATGAG.

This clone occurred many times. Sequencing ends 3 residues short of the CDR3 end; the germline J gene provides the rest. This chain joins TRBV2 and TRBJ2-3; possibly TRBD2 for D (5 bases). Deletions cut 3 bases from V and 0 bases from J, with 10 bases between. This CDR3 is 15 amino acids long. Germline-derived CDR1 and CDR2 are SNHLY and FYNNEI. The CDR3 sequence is CASSDAGVSTDTQYF. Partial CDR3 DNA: TGTGCCAGCAGTGATGCCGGGGTTAGCACAGATACG.

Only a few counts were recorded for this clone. The CDR3 DNA, read in part, is TGCGCCAGCAGCTTGAGGCGGGAGCGGGATGAG. Protein: CASSLRRERDE. In full, the CDR3 reads CASSLRRERDEQFF. V usage is TRBV5-1 and J usage is TRBJ2-1; 7 bases are shared with TRBD2. The read ends 3 residues before the CDR3 terminus; that terminus is restored from the germline J gene. This CDR3 has 14 residues. Germline values: CDR1 SGHRS, CDR2 YFSETQ. Trimming at V came to 1 base and at J to 8 bases, leaving 6 bases not matched to a gene.

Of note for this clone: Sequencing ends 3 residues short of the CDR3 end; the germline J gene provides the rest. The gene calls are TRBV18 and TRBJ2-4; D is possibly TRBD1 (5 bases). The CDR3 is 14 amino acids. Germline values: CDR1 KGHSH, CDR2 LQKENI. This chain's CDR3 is CASSPPDSPYGQYF. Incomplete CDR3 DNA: TGTGCCAGCTCACCACCCGACAGTCCCTATGGT.

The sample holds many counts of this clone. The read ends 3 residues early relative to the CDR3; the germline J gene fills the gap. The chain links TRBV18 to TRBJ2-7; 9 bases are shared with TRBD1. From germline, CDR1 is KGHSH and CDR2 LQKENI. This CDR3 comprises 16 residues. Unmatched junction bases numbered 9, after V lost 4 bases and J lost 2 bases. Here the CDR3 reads CASSLSTGTGTYEQYF. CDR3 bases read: TGTGCCAGCTCACTTAGTACCGGGACAGGGACCTACGAG.

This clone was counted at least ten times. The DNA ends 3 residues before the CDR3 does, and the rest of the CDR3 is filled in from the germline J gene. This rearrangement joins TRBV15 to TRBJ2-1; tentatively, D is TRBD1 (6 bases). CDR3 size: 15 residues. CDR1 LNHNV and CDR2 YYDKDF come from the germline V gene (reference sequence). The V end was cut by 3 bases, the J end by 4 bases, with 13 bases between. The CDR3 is CATSSDRQLYNEQFF. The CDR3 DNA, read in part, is TGTGCCACCAGCAGTGACAGGCAACTTTACAATGAG.

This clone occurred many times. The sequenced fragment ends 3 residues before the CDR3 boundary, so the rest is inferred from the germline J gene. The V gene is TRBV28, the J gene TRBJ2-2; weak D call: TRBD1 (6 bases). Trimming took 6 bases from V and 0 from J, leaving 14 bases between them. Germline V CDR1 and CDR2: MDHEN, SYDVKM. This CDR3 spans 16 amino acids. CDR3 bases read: TGTGCCAGCAGGTCACAGGGCTTCGCGAACACCGGGGAG. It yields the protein CASRSQGFANTGE. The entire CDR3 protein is CASRSQGFANTGELFF.

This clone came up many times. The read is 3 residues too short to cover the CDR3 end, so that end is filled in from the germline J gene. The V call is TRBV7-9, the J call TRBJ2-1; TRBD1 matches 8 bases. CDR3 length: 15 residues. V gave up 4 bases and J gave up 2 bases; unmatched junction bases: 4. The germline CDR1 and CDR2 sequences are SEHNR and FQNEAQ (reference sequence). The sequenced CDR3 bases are TGTGCCAGCAGCTACGGGACAGGAACCTACAATGAG. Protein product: CASSYGTGTYNE. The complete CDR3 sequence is CASSYGTGTYNEQFF.

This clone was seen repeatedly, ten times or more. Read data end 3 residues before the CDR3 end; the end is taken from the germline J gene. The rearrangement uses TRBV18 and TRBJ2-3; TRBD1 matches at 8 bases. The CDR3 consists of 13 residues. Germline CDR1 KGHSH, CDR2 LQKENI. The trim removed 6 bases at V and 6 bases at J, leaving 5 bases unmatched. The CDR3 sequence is CASSTGAGDTQYF. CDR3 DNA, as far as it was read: TGTGCCAGCTCGACAGGGGCTGGCGATACG. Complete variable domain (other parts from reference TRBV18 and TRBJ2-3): NAGVMQNPRHLVRRRGQEARLRCSPMKGHSHVYWYRQLPEEGLKFMVYLQKENIIDESGMPKERFSAEFPKEGPSILRIQQVVRGDSAAYFCASSTGAGDTQYFGPGTRLTVL.

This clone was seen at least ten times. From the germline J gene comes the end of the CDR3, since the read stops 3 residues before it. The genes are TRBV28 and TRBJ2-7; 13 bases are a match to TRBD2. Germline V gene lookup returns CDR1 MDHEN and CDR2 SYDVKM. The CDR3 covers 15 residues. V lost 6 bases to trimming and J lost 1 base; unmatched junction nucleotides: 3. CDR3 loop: CASSRLAGGSYEQYF. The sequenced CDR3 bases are TGTGCCAGCAGCCGACTAGCGGGAGGATCCTACGAG. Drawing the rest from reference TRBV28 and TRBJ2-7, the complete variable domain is DVKVTQSSRYLVKRTGEKVFLECVQDMDHENMFWYRQDPGLGLRLIYFSYDVKMKEKGDIPEGYSVSREKKERFSLILESASTNQTSMYLCASSRLAGGSYEQYFGPGTRLTVT.

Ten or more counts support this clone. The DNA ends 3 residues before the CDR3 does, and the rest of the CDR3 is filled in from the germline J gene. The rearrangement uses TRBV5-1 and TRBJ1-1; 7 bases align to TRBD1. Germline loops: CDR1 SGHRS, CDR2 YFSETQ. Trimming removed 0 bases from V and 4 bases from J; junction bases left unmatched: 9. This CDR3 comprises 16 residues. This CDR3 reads CASSLVFGSGGTEAFF. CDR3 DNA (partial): TGCGCCAGCAGCTTGGTATTTGGTTCAGGGGGCACTGAA.

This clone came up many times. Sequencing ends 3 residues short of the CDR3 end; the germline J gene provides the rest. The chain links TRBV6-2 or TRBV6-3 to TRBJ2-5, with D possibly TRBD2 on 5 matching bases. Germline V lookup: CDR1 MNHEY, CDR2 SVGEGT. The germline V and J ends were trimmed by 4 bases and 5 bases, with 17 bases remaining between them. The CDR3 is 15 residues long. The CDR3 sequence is CASSLEALTGETQYF. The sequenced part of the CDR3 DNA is TGTGCCAGCAGTTTGGAGGCTTTAACGGGGGAGACC.

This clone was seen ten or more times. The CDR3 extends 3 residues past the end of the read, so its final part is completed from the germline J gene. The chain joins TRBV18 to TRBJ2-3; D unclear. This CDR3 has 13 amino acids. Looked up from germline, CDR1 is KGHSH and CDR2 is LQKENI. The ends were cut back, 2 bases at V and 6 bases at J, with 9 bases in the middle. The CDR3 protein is CASSPESRDTQYF. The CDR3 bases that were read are TGTGCCAGCTCACCAGAGTCCCGGGATACG.

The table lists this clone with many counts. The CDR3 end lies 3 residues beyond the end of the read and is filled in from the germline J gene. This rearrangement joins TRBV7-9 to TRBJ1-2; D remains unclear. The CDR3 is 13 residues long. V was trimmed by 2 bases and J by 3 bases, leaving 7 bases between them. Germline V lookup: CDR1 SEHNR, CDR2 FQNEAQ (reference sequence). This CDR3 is CASSLIRDYGYTF. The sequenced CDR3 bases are TGTGCCAGCAGCTTAATCAGAGACTATGGC.

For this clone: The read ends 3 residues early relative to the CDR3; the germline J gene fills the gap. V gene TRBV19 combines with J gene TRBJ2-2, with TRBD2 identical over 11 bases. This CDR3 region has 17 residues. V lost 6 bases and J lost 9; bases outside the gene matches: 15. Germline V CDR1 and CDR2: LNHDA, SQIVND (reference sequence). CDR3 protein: CASSPTSGIGGSRELFF. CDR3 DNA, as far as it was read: TGTGCCAGTAGCCCGACTAGCGGGATCGGTGGGTCCCGGGAG.

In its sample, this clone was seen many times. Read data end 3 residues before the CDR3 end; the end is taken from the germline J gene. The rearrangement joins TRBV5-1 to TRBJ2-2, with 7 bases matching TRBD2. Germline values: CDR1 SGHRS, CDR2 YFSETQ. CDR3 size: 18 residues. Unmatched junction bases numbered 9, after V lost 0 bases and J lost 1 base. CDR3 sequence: CASSLEVRDYQNTGELFF. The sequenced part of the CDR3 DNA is TGCGCCAGCAGCTTGGAGGTTAGGGACTACCAGAACACCGGGGAG.

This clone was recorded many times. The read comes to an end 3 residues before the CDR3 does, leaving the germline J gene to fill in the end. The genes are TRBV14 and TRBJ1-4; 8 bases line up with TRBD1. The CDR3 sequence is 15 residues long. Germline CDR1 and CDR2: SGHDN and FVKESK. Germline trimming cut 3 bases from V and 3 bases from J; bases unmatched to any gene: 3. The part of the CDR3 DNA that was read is TGTGCCAGCAGCCAGCCGGGACAGGCTAATGAAAAA. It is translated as CASSQPGQANEK. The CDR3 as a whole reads CASSQPGQANEKLFF.

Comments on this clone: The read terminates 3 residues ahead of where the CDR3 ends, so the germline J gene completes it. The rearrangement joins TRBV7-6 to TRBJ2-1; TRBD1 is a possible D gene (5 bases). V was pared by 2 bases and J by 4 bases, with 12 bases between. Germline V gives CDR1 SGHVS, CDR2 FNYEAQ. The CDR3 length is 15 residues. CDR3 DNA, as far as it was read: TGTGCCAGCAGCTTAATGCAGGGCCCTTACAATGAG. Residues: CASSLMQGPYNE. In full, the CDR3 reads CASSLMQGPYNEQFF.

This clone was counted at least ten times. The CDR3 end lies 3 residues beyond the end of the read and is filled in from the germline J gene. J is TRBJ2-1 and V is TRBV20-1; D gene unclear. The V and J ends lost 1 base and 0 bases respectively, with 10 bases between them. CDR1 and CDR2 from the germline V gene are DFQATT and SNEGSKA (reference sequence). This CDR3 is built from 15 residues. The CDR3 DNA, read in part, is TGCAGTGCTAGAGCACGTCGGTCCTCCTACAATGAG. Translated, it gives CSARARRSSYNE. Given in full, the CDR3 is CSARARRSSYNEQFF.

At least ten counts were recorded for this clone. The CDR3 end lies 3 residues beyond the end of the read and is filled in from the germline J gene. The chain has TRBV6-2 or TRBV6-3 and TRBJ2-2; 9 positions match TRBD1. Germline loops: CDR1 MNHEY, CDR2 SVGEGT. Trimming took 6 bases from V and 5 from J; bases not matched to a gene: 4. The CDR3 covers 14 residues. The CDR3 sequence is CASSWDRVTGELFF. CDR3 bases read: TGTGCCAGCAGCTGGGACAGGGTTACCGGGGAG.